The clone carrying this T cell receptor (beta chain) appeared a few times. Its antigen is still unknown. Per the germline V gene, CDR1 is SGDLS and CDR2 is YYNGEE. Trimming removed 2 bases at V and 1 base at J, with 5 bases between. This CDR3 contains 13 residues. This specimen comes from a study of CD8 T cells in Susac syndrome. Study summary: Intravenous immunoglobulin alone or corticosteroids were being given to patients with Susac syndrome at blood draw, unless they were therapy-naive.

The T cells that were sequenced for TCR beta were CD8+ and CD4+ cells from blood. Patients with Susac syndrome met diagnostic criteria defined recently for definite or probable disease. After extraction with the RNeasy kit, roughly 0.5 to 1 ug of the RNA was reverse transcribed using random hexamers. Each CDR3 protein is one row after TCRdb ran MiXCR on the immunoSEQ multiplex PCR reads. The sample holds about 53,000 distinct CDR3 sequences, over 90% seen once. The study, taken as a whole, reports: Acknowledgment was made by the study that its TCR sequencing and HLA analysis involved a relatively small number of individuals.

This receptor was identified in a human donor with Susac syndrome. What was sequenced was CD8+ T cells from PBMCs. The chain couples TRBV9 to TRBJ2-3; D may match TRBD1 or TRBD2 (5 bases each). CDR3 loop: CASSVGGTDTQYF. CDR3 DNA sequence: TGTGCCAGCAGCGTGGGGGGCACAGATACGCAGTATTTT.